The 30 T cell receptor beta chains below were found in one sample sequenced in a study of blood T cell repertoires in COVID-19. Measured with immunoSEQ multiplex PCR; TCRdb has only the in-frame clones, and not every one. The sample lists 15,000 to 20,000 clones, about 88% occurring once. The sample comprised peripheral blood. Receptor source: a man between 35 and 55 years old with active COVID-19.

V and J are TRBV5-1 and TRBJ2-2; D might be TRBD2 (6 bases). Trimming removed 4 bases from V and 3 bases from J, with 10 bases in between. Per the germline V gene, CDR1 is SGHRS and CDR2 is YFSETQ. This CDR3 has 14 amino acids. Written as DNA, the CDR3 is TGCGCCAGCAGCGCGGGACCTGACACCGGGGAGCTGTTTTTT. Its translation is CASSAGPDTGELFF.

The J gene is TRBJ1-1, the V gene TRBV27; the D is unclear. The germline V and J ends were trimmed by 0 bases and 5 bases, with 13 bases remaining between them. The CDR3 spans 15 residues. Germline V CDR1 and CDR2: MNHEY, SMNVEV (reference sequence). The CDR3 loop is CASSLSDPRETEAFF. The CDR3 nucleotides are TGTGCCAGCAGTTTATCAGACCCCCGGGAGACTGAAGCTTTCTTT.

The chain is built from TRBV29-1 and TRBJ2-2; 13 bases map to TRBD2. The CDR3 sequence is 15 residues long. Trimming took 7 bases from V and 4 from J; bases not matched to a gene: 6. Per germline, CDR1 SQVTM and CDR2 ANQGSEA. The CDR3 region has the DNA TGCAGCGCACAACTAGCGGGAGGGACCACCGGGGAGCTGTTTTTT. This sequence encodes CSAQLAGGTTGELFF.

As for this clone: Distinct nucleotide sequences in the sample also encode this CDR3. The chain combines TRBV6-5 with TRBJ2-7; D might be TRBD1 (5 bases). V dropped 2 bases and J dropped 0 bases, with 5 bases sitting between them. Germline lookup yields CDR1 MNHEY and CDR2 SVGAGI. The CDR3 has 13 amino acids. CDR3 region: CASSYDSSYEQYF. CDR3 in DNA: TGTGCCAGCAGTTACGACAGCTCCTACGAGCAGTACTTC.

This rearrangement joins TRBV7-6 to TRBJ2-5; 12 bases map to TRBD2. The trim removed 5 bases at V and 6 bases at J, leaving 10 bases unmatched. The CDR3 is 16 amino acids. The germline CDR1 and CDR2 sequences are SGHVS and FNYEAQ. CDR3 protein: CASSPSLAGGPQTQYF. The CDR3, as DNA: TGTGCCAGCAGCCCCAGTCTAGCGGGAGGGCCTCAGACCCAGTACTTC.

This clone has a single count. This chain connects TRBV4-1 to TRBJ2-1; 8 bases are shared with TRBD1. The J segment lost 9 bases and the V segment lost 4 bases, leaving 11 bases of the junction unmatched. This CDR3 region has 15 residues. Per germline, CDR1 MGHRA and CDR2 YSYEKL. This CDR3 is CASSPPGQGAIEQFF. CDR3 nucleotide sequence: TGCGCCAGCAGCCCCCCCGGGCAGGGGGCGATTGAGCAGTTCTTC.

This chain uses TRBV5-4 with TRBJ2-1, with D possibly being TRBD1 (5 bases). The CDR3 covers 13 residues. Germline CDR1 and CDR2: SGHNT and YYREEE (reference sequence). Trimming removed 6 bases at V and 6 bases at J, with 13 bases between. CDR3 in amino acids: CASKGLPSNEQFF. The DNA of the CDR3 is TGTGCCAGCAAGGGGCTGCCGTCCAATGAGCAGTTCTTC.

The rearrangement uses TRBV19 and TRBJ2-1, with D tentatively TRBD1 (5 bases). The CDR3 length is 16 residues. V gave up 1 base and J gave up 0 bases, with 10 bases separating them. The germline CDR1 and CDR2 sequences are LNHDA and SQIVND (reference sequence). This CDR3 is CASSIVGRGSYNEQFF. CDR3 bases: TGTGCCAGTAGTATAGTAGGTAGGGGCTCCTACAATGAGCAGTTCTTC.

The chain uses TRBV6-6 and TRBJ1-5, with TRBD1 matching over 8 bases. V was pared by 4 bases and J by 1 base, with 3 bases of the junction left unmatched. Germline loops: CDR1 MNHNY, CDR2 SVGAGI (reference sequence). The CDR3 has 15 amino acids. For the CDR3, the DNA is TGTGCCAGCAGTTTACAGGGGGGAAGCAATCAGCCCCAGCATTTT. Protein product: CASSLQGGSNQPQHF.

CDR3 DNA: TGTGCCAGCTCATCTAACGGGGCGGGGGACGCCTACAATGAGCAGTTCTTC. This translates into CASSSNGAGDAYNEQFF. V usage is TRBV18 and J usage is TRBJ2-1; 7 nucleotides line up with TRBD2. This CDR3 has 17 amino acids. Germline CDR1 reads KGHSH; CDR2 reads LQKENI. The V segment lost 5 bases and the J segment 2 bases; nucleotides outside the gene matches: 12.

The chain joins TRBV6-2 or TRBV6-3 to TRBJ2-1; 8 bases align to TRBD2. The V segment lost 0 bases and the J segment 5 bases; nucleotides outside the gene matches: 15. The CDR3 extends over 19 amino acids. Per germline, CDR1 MNHEY and CDR2 SVGEGT. CDR3 DNA sequence: TGTGCCAGCAGTTACTCGCGAACAGCGGGAGTATTTCACGACAATGAGCAGTTCTTC. Protein: CASSYSRTAGVFHDNEQFF.

The chain joins TRBV24-1 to TRBJ2-1, with TRBD2 matching over 7 bases. From germline, CDR1 is KGHDR and CDR2 SFDVKD. The CDR3 runs 15 residues. V was clipped by 4 bases and J by 4 bases; unmatched bases: 6. The CDR3 nucleotides read TGTGCCACCAGTGACGGGCGGGAGAGATACAATGAGCAGTTCTTC. Translating it yields CATSDGRERYNEQFF.

The chain combines TRBV6-5 with TRBJ1-5, with D perhaps matching TRBD1 (5 bases). Germline CDR1 is MNHEY and CDR2 is SVGAGI. Trimming cost V 6 bases and J 4 bases, with 10 bases left between them. The CDR3 runs to 13 residues. CDR3 bases: TGTGCCAGCAGCAACGGGGGGAATCAGCCCCAGCATTTT. Its translation is CASSNGGNQPQHF.

This sequence joins TRBV3-1 (or the pseudogene TRBV3-2) and TRBJ2-7; the D gene is possibly TRBD2 (6 bases). Trimming cost V 5 bases and J 0 bases, with 11 bases left between them. The CDR3 totals 14 residues. Germline V gene data show CDR1 as LGHDT and CDR2 as YNNKEL (reference sequence). DNA of the CDR3: TGTGCCAGCAGCGTGGGACTTAGCTCCTACGAGCAGTACTTC. Protein sequence: CASSVGLSSYEQYF.

The gene calls are TRBV2 and TRBJ2-7; 8 positions agree with TRBD1. The CDR3 length is 14 residues. The germline gives CDR1 SNHLY, CDR2 FYNNEI. The J segment lost 1 base and the V segment lost 8 bases, leaving 7 bases of the junction unmatched. The CDR3 reads CASGAGTGSYEQYF. The CDR3 region has the DNA TGTGCCAGCGGGGCCGGGACAGGTTCCTACGAGCAGTACTTC. Together with reference TRBV2 and TRBJ2-7, the CDR3 gives the full variable domain: EPEVTQTPSHQVTQMGQEVILRCVPISNHLYFYWYRQILGQKVEFLVSFYNNEISEKSEIFDDQFSVERPDGSNFTLKIRSTKLEDSAMYFCASGAGTGSYEQYFGPGTRLTVT.

The V and J genes are TRBV12-3 or TRBV12-4 and TRBJ2-7; D is unresolved. Trimming stripped 1 base from V and 4 bases from J, with 5 bases between. This CDR3 is built from 12 residues. CDR3 coding DNA: TGTGCCAGCAGTTTAGACTCGTACGAGCAGTACTTC. Translated: CASSLDSYEQYF.

This chain connects TRBV7-9 to TRBJ2-1; possibly TRBD2 for D (6 bases). Germline-derived CDR1 and CDR2 are SEHNR and FQNEAQ (reference sequence). V dropped 4 bases and J dropped 0 bases, with 22 bases sitting between them. This CDR3 is built from 19 residues. CDR3 sequence (DNA): TGTGCCAGCAGCTCTAGACCCCATAAAGCGGGTAGCTCCTACAATGAGCAGTTCTTC. Its translation is CASSSRPHKAGSSYNEQFF.

The J gene is TRBJ1-5, the V gene TRBV12-5; no clear D gene. The CDR3 sequence is 16 residues long. Looked up from germline, CDR1 is LGHNT and CDR2 is FRNRAP. V was clipped by 7 bases and J by 2 bases, with 18 bases between them. This chain's CDR3 is CASALPGVYGNQPQHF. In DNA form, the CDR3 reads TGTGCTAGTGCCTTACCCGGGGTTTACGGCAATCAGCCCCAGCATTTT.

The V gene is TRBV18, the J gene TRBJ2-3; 9 positions agree with TRBD2. CDR1 is KGHSH and CDR2 is LQKENI in the germline V gene. The CDR3 is 16 residues long. Trimming at V came to 3 bases and at J to 3 bases, leaving 7 bases not matched to a gene. CDR3 DNA sequence: TGTGCCAGCTCACCCCCGCTAGCGGGAATGACAGATACGCAGTATTTT. Translating it yields CASSPPLAGMTDTQYF.

The chain couples TRBV15 to TRBJ1-3, with D unresolved. V was shortened by 6 bases and J by 1 base, with 10 bases between the two germline ends. This CDR3 contains 14 residues. Germline V gene sequence: CDR1 LNHNV, CDR2 YYDKDF (reference sequence). The CDR3 DNA sequence: TGTGCCACCAGTCGACCGGGATCTGGAAACACCATATATTTT. Residues: CATSRPGSGNTIYF.

The chain couples TRBV5-4 to TRBJ1-4; 11 bases map to TRBD1. Germline trimming cut 4 bases from V and 6 bases from J; bases unmatched to any gene: 8. The CDR3 loop spans 16 amino acids. Germline values: CDR1 SGHNT, CDR2 YYREEE (reference sequence). The CDR3 is CASSRTGGRTDEKLFF. CDR3 in DNA: TGTGCCAGCAGCCGGACAGGGGGCCGGACGGATGAAAAACTGTTTTTT.

The chain is built from TRBV5-4 and TRBJ1-1, with 9 positions matching TRBD1. The CDR3 extends over 15 amino acids. Germline CDR1 is SGHNT and CDR2 is YYREEE (reference sequence). After removal of 0 bases from V and 4 bases from J, the junction contained 4 bases not matched to a gene. CDR3 coding DNA: TGTGCCAGCAGCTTGGACAGGGGGCTGGGCACTGAAGCTTTCTTT. Translating it yields CASSLDRGLGTEAFF.

This chain joins TRBV6-2 or TRBV6-3 and TRBJ2-7, with 7 positions matching TRBD2. V lost 5 bases and J lost 3; bases outside the gene matches: 13. The CDR3 totals 16 residues. In germline, CDR1 is MNHEY, CDR2 SVGEGT. This CDR3 reads CASSRIAGFNDYEQYF. The CDR3 DNA follows: TGTGCCAGCAGTAGAATAGCGGGTTTTAATGACTACGAGCAGTACTTC.

This clone was detected a few times. The V call is TRBV11-3, the J call TRBJ2-7; TRBD1 matches 8 bases. Germline lookup yields CDR1 SGHNT and CDR2 YENEEA. The CDR3 loop spans 15 amino acids. The trim removed 6 bases at V and 4 bases at J, leaving 11 bases unmatched. DNA for the CDR3: TGTGCCAGCAGGATCCCCGGACAGGGAGAATACGAGCAGTACTTC. It specifies CASRIPGQGEYEQYF.

For this clone: Other DNA sequences in the sample encode the same CDR3. The chain couples TRBV5-6 to TRBJ2-4; D is undetermined. Trimming took off 0 bases at V and 4 bases at J, with 8 bases between the two ends. CDR3 length: 14 residues. From germline, CDR1 is SGHDT and CDR2 YYEEEE. As DNA, the CDR3 is TGTGCCAGCAGCTTGGCCTCACTAAAAAACATTCAGTACTTC. Encoded protein: CASSLASLKNIQYF.

The chain combines TRBV5-1 with TRBJ2-2; D is perhaps TRBD1 (6 bases). Trimming removed 5 bases from V and 4 bases from J, with 15 bases in between. Germline V gene data show CDR1 as SGHRS and CDR2 as YFSETQ. There are 15 residues in the CDR3. CDR3 coding DNA: TGCGCCAGCAGACCGGACAGTACCTTCACCGGGGAGCTGTTTTTT. It translates to CASRPDSTFTGELFF.

The V call is TRBV5-4, the J call TRBJ2-5; tentative D call: TRBD2 (7 bases). Looked up from germline, CDR1 is SGHNT and CDR2 is YYREEE (reference sequence). V was cut by 0 bases and J by 6 bases, with 15 bases left in between. The CDR3 has 15 residues. DNA for the CDR3: TGTGCCAGCAGCTTGGGGCCGGAGGGGGGGAAGACCCAGTACTTC. Protein product: CASSLGPEGGKTQYF.

The chain has TRBV27 and TRBJ1-5; possible D gene TRBD1, 5 bases. From germline, CDR1 is MNHEY and CDR2 SMNVEV (reference sequence). The V gene lost 6 bases and the J gene lost 3 bases, with 12 bases spanning the gap. This CDR3 region has 14 residues. In nucleotides, the CDR3 is TGTGCCAGCAGCTCGGGACTCGCCAATCAGCCCCAGCATTTT. Translating gives CASSSGLANQPQHF.

This sequence joins TRBV5-1 and TRBJ1-5; TRBD1 might be the D (5 bases). Germline assignment: CDR1 SGHRS and CDR2 YFSETQ. Trimming shortened V by 2 bases and J by 7 bases, and 13 bases separated the two germline ends. The CDR3 totals 14 residues. The CDR3, as DNA: TGCGCCAGCAGCTTTGACAGTTCTCGACAGCCCCAGCATTTT. This translates into CASSFDSSRQPQHF.

The rearrangement joins TRBV7-9 to TRBJ1-4; 7 nucleotides match TRBD1. The trim removed 5 bases at V and 5 bases at J, leaving 11 bases unmatched. Per germline, CDR1 SEHNR and CDR2 FQNEAQ (reference sequence). The CDR3 is 16 amino acids. CDR3 in amino acids: CASSPPGQSRNEKLFF. For the CDR3, the DNA is TGTGCCAGCAGCCCACCGGGACAGTCGAGAAATGAAAAACTGTTTTTT.